These 30 T cell receptor beta chains were sequenced from one sample in a study of technical replicates of blood from a few donors. Measured with immunoSEQ multiplex PCR; TCRdb has only the in-frame clones, and not every one. The table lists under 85,000 clones, approximately 92% of them singletons. Sequenced sample: T cells isolated from PBMCs. Receptors originate from a human donor in good health. Some clones in this sample may be carry-over from other donors' samples.

The V and J genes are TRBV2 and TRBJ2-1; 9 bases are shared with TRBD1. Unmatched junction bases numbered 10, after V lost 2 bases and J lost 2 bases. CDR1 is SNHLY and CDR2 is FYNNEI in the germline V gene. The CDR3 extends over 18 amino acids. CDR3 region: CASSELGDRVRPYNEQFF. The CDR3 DNA reads TGTGCCAGCAGTGAACTTGGGGACAGGGTGCGCCCCTACAATGAGCAGTTCTTC.

This chain connects TRBV6-5 to TRBJ2-7; 8 nucleotides line up with TRBD1. Per the germline V gene, CDR1 is MNHEY and CDR2 is SVGAGI. This CDR3 has 15 amino acids. Trimming cost V 5 bases and J 1 base; bases outside gene matches: 7. The CDR3 reads CASSRLGQASYEQYF. Written as DNA, the CDR3 is TGTGCCAGCAGTCGGCTGGGACAGGCTTCCTACGAGCAGTACTTC.

This chain uses TRBV10-3 with TRBJ2-3; 11 nucleotides line up with TRBD2. Germline V gene data show CDR1 as ENHRY and CDR2 as SYGVKD. V was pared by 3 bases and J by 1 base, with 3 bases of the junction left unmatched. This CDR3 has 16 amino acids. CDR3 DNA: TGTGCCATCAGTGATGGGACTAGCGGTCGCACAGATACGCAGTATTTT. This sequence encodes CAISDGTSGRTDTQYF.

V is TRBV27 and J is TRBJ2-7; 9 bases are shared with TRBD1. The CDR3 consists of 17 residues. CDR1 is MNHEY and CDR2 is SMNVEV in the germline V gene (reference sequence). Trimming took 6 bases from V and 1 from J; bases not matched to a gene: 13. CDR3 in amino acids: CASRKLTGQGVSYEQYF. In DNA, the CDR3 is TGTGCCAGCAGAAAATTAACGGGACAGGGCGTATCCTACGAGCAGTACTTC.

This clone was found once. The CDR3, as DNA: TGTGCCAGCAGTTACTCCCAGGGGTGGAACACTGAAGCTTTCTTT. Translated: CASSYSQGWNTEAFF. The V gene is TRBV6-5, the J gene TRBJ1-1; D is possibly TRBD1 (6 bases). Trimming cost V 0 bases and J 1 base, with 9 bases left between them. CDR1 is MNHEY and CDR2 is SVGAGI in the germline V gene. This CDR3 has 15 amino acids.

This CDR3 reads CAWSAPIAGGPSGELFF. The CDR3 nucleotides are TGTGCCTGGAGCGCCCCGATAGCGGGGGGGCCGAGCGGGGAGCTGTTTTTT. The chain employs TRBV30 and TRBJ2-2; 11 nucleotides agree with TRBD2. Losses at the gene ends were 3 bases for V and 7 bases for J; bases not matched to a gene: 13. This CDR3 comprises 17 residues. Germline V CDR1 and CDR2: GTSNPN, SVGIG (reference sequence).

This clone was observed a single time. J is TRBJ2-1 and V is TRBV29-1; 8 bases map to TRBD1. Germline V gene lookup returns CDR1 SQVTM and CDR2 ANQGSEA. V lost 8 bases, J lost 1 base, and 13 bases stayed unmatched. CDR3 length: 16 amino acids. CDR3 residues: CSLPTGGMASYNEQFF. The DNA for the CDR3 is TGCAGCCTACCCACAGGGGGAATGGCGTCCTACAATGAGCAGTTCTTC.

J is TRBJ2-2 and V is TRBV7-8; 10 bases are shared with TRBD1. Per the germline V gene, CDR1 is SGHVS and CDR2 is FQNEAQ. V was pared by 8 bases and J by 4 bases, with 4 bases of the junction left unmatched. The CDR3 is made up of 14 amino acids. CDR3 nucleotides: TGTGCCAGCCAGGGACAGGGGTCCACCGGGGAGCTGTTTTTT. Translating gives CASQGQGSTGELFF.

As DNA, the CDR3 is TGTGCCAGCAGCTTAGAGCCAGGGAACTATGGCTACACCTTC. It is translated as CASSLEPGNYGYTF. The chain joins TRBV11-2 to TRBJ1-2; TRBD1 is a possible D gene (5 bases). CDR1 is SGHAT and CDR2 is FQNNGV in the germline V gene. V was shortened by 0 bases and J by 2 bases, with 7 bases between the two germline ends. The CDR3 runs to 14 residues.

The V and J genes are TRBV6-1 and TRBJ2-7; 8 nucleotides match TRBD2. From germline, CDR1 is MNHNS and CDR2 SASEGT. This CDR3 has 14 amino acids. Germline trimming cut 6 bases from V and 1 base from J; bases unmatched to any gene: 5. CDR3 sequence: CASSDRGGSYEQYF. CDR3 nucleotide sequence: TGTGCCAGCAGCGACCGGGGGGGTTCCTACGAGCAGTACTTC.

V usage is TRBV4-1 and J usage is TRBJ2-7; TRBD1 is a possible D gene (6 bases). V gave up 3 bases and J gave up 4 bases, with 10 bases separating them. This CDR3 comprises 13 residues. Germline V gene lookup returns CDR1 MGHRA and CDR2 YSYEKL. This CDR3 reads CASSHARGYEQYF. CDR3 coding DNA: TGCGCCAGCAGCCACGCCAGGGGTTACGAGCAGTACTTC.

V is TRBV19 and J is TRBJ1-5, with 8 bases fitting TRBD1. CDR1 and CDR2 (germline): LNHDA, SQIVND (reference sequence). Losses at the gene ends were 7 bases for V and 7 bases for J; bases not matched to a gene: 15. The CDR3 is 16 residues long. Here the CDR3 reads CASIVAGGQGAQPQHF. The CDR3 DNA reads as TGTGCCAGTATTGTCGCTGGTGGACAGGGCGCCCAGCCCCAGCATTTT.

This sequence joins TRBV29-1 and TRBJ2-1, with a tentative D call TRBD2 (5 bases). This CDR3 region has 12 residues. Trimming took 1 base from V and 7 from J, leaving 8 bases between them. Germline CDR1 reads SQVTM; CDR2 reads ANQGSEA. The chain's CDR3 is CSVEGLANEQFF. The CDR3 coding sequence is TGCAGCGTTGAAGGGTTAGCGAATGAGCAGTTCTTC.

The V gene is TRBV7-3, the J gene TRBJ1-2; D is perhaps TRBD1 (6 bases). Trimming stripped 1 base from V and 4 bases from J, with 10 bases between. The CDR3 contains 14 residues. From germline, CDR1 is SGHTA and CDR2 FQGTGA. The CDR3 reads CASSLRDTRYGYTF. CDR3 in DNA: TGTGCCAGCAGCTTAAGGGACACCCGCTATGGCTACACCTTC.

This rearrangement joins TRBV9 to TRBJ2-1, with 7 nucleotides matching TRBD2. Germline lookup yields CDR1 SGDLS and CDR2 YYNGEE. Trimming removed 3 bases from V and 6 bases from J; junction bases left unmatched: 12. This CDR3 comprises 16 residues. In DNA, the CDR3 is TGTGCCAGCAGCGCCACCACGAGGGAGGGTCCCAATGAGCAGTTCTTC. It yields the protein CASSATTREGPNEQFF.

The chain couples TRBV2 to TRBJ1-2; 12 bases agree with TRBD1. Germline CDR1 reads SNHLY; CDR2 reads FYNNEI. J gave up 7 bases and V 5 bases, and 14 bases lay outside the gene matches. The CDR3 consists of 17 residues. CDR3 loop: CASSYRDRGLFIGGYTF. The CDR3 nucleotides are TGTGCCAGCAGTTACCGGGACAGGGGGCTTTTCATAGGTGGCTACACCTTC.

The chain has TRBV13 and TRBJ2-1, with 8 bases aligning to TRBD2. Losses at the gene ends were 7 bases for V and 5 bases for J; bases not matched to a gene: 10. Germline CDR1 PRHDT, CDR2 FYEKMQ (reference sequence). The CDR3 sequence is 15 residues long. The CDR3 loop is CASIISGSPHNEQFF. The CDR3 bases are TGTGCCAGCATCATAAGCGGGAGTCCCCACAATGAGCAGTTCTTC.

This sequence joins TRBV10-3 and TRBJ2-1; maybe TRBD1 (6 bases). V lost 6 bases and J lost 3, with 15 bases in between. Per germline, CDR1 ENHRY and CDR2 SYGVKD. The CDR3 is made up of 15 amino acids. CDR3 nucleotide sequence: TGTGCCATCAGGGACAGTGTTTATGGCTACAATGAGCAGTTCTTC. It yields the protein CAIRDSVYGYNEQFF.

The gene calls are TRBV6-5 and TRBJ2-7; the D gene is possibly TRBD1 (6 bases). The V gene lost 6 bases and the J gene lost 6 bases, with 15 bases spanning the gap. Germline V CDR1 and CDR2: MNHEY, SVGAGI. This CDR3 region has 13 residues. The CDR3 region has the DNA TGTGCCAGCAGCCGGGACACTGCCACCGAGCAGTACTTC. It yields the protein CASSRDTATEQYF.

This sequence joins TRBV7-2 and TRBJ2-7; no definite D call. CDR3 size: 11 residues. Germline-derived CDR1 and CDR2 are SGHTA and FQGNSA. V was trimmed by 1 base and J by 9 bases, leaving 7 bases between them. DNA of the CDR3: TGTGCCAGCAGCTTAGGAGGTGCGCAGTACTTC. Protein: CASSLGGAQYF.

J is TRBJ2-5 and V is TRBV27, with D unclear. CDR1 MNHEY and CDR2 SMNVEV come from the germline V gene (reference sequence). V lost 0 bases and J lost 1, with 3 bases in between. The CDR3 totals 13 residues. For the CDR3, the DNA is TGTGCCAGCAGTTTATCCCTCCAAGAGACCCAGTACTTC. Its protein is CASSLSLQETQYF.

The CDR3 here is CASSFRDRQGADEKLFF. The CDR3 DNA follows: TGTGCCAGCAGCTTCCGCGACCGACAGGGGGCTGATGAAAAACTGTTTTTT. This rearrangement joins TRBV7-9 to TRBJ1-4; 10 bases agree with TRBD1. V trimming: 3 bases; J trimming: 6 bases; junction bases outside the gene matches: 10. The length of the CDR3 is 17 residues. Germline values: CDR1 SEHNR, CDR2 FQNEAQ (reference sequence).

J is TRBJ2-7 and V is TRBV6-1, with 9 bases lining up with TRBD2. CDR1 and CDR2 (germline): MNHNS, SASEGT. Trimming took 6 bases from V and 0 from J; bases not matched to a gene: 6. The CDR3 is made up of 15 amino acids. CDR3 sequence (DNA): TGTGCCAGCAGAACATTAGCGGGAGACTCCTACGAGCAGTACTTC. Encoded protein: CASRTLAGDSYEQYF.

The chain carries TRBV15 and TRBJ1-5, with D hard to call. Germline V CDR1 and CDR2: LNHNV, YYDKDF (reference sequence). Trimming took 1 base from V and 6 from J, leaving 13 bases between them. CDR3 length equals 15 residues. DNA for the CDR3: TGTGCCACCAGCAGAGTTTCTTCTTCGAGTCAGCCCCAGCATTTT. Translated: CATSRVSSSSQPQHF.

This clone came up once. The V gene is TRBV6-5, the J gene TRBJ2-7; a weak D match, TRBD1 (5 bases). The V and J ends lost 0 bases and 0 bases respectively, with 12 bases between them. CDR3 length equals 16 residues. CDR1 is MNHEY, CDR2 SVGAGI, per germline. The DNA of the CDR3 is TGTGCCAGCAGTTACTCGACGGACATGGGCTCCTACGAGCAGTACTTC. Translated: CASSYSTDMGSYEQYF.

In the case of this clone: Relative to the germline gene, one junction end is altered; a read error may explain this. The chain couples TRBV6-5 to TRBJ2-7; a possible D gene is TRBD2 (6 bases). This CDR3 has 13 amino acids. CDR1 is MNHEY and CDR2 is SVGAGI in the germline V gene. CDR3 sequence reads: CASSAAGSSEQYF. As DNA, the CDR3 is TGTGCCAGCAGTGCCGCGGGATCCTCCGAGCAGTACTTC.

The gene calls are TRBV30 and TRBJ2-3; D possibly corresponds to TRBD2 (5 bases). Trimming shortened V by 0 bases and J by 4 bases, and 5 bases separated the two germline ends. CDR1 is GTSNPN, CDR2 SVGIG, per germline (reference sequence). The CDR3 extends over 12 amino acids. CDR3 loop: CAWSVAADTQYF. DNA of the CDR3: TGTGCCTGGAGTGTAGCGGCAGATACGCAGTATTTT.

The chain employs TRBV20-1 and TRBJ1-1; D is unresolved. The CDR3 is 10 amino acids. V lost 2 bases and J lost 7, with 5 bases in between. CDR1 is DFQATT and CDR2 is SNEGSKA in the germline V gene (reference sequence). Here the CDR3 reads CSARRVEAFF. The CDR3 DNA follows: TGCAGTGCTAGACGGGTTGAAGCTTTCTTT.

The chain joins TRBV29-1 to TRBJ1-4; 8 bases line up with TRBD1. The length of the CDR3 is 14 residues. The ends lost 5 bases at V and 8 bases at J; junction bases unmatched: 10. Looked up from germline, CDR1 is SQVTM and CDR2 is ANQGSEA. CDR3 residues: CSVKATGGYEKLFF. Here the CDR3 DNA reads TGCAGCGTTAAAGCAACAGGGGGTTACGAAAAACTGTTTTTT.

This chain uses TRBV11-3 with TRBJ2-5; possible D gene TRBD2, 6 bases. Germline lookup yields CDR1 SGHNT and CDR2 YENEEA. The CDR3 has 13 amino acids. The V and J ends lost 6 bases and 9 bases respectively, with 17 bases between them. Here the CDR3 reads CASSNSVTGAQYF. The CDR3 DNA reads as TGTGCCAGCAGTAATAGCGTGACGGGGGCCCAGTACTTC.